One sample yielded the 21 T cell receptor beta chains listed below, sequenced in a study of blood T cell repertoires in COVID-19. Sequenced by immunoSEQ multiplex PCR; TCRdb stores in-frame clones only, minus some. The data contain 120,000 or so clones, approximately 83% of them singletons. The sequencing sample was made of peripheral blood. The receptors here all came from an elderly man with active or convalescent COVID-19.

The CDR3: CASSQVGWSGDGNYGYTF. Here the CDR3 DNA reads TGTGCCAGCAGCCAAGTTGGGTGGTCGGGGGACGGAAACTATGGCTACACCTTC. V and J are TRBV14 and TRBJ1-2; tentatively, D is TRBD1 (5 bases). The V and J ends lost 1 base and 2 bases respectively, with 20 bases between them. Germline CDR1 SGHDN, CDR2 FVKESK. The length of the CDR3 is 18 residues.

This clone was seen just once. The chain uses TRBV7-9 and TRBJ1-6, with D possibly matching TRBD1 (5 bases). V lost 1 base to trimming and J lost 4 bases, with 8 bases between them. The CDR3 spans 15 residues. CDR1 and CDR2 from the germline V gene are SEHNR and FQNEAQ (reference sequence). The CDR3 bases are TGTGCCAGCAGCTTAGATTCAGGGTATAATTCACCCCTCCACTTT. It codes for CASSLDSGYNSPLHF.

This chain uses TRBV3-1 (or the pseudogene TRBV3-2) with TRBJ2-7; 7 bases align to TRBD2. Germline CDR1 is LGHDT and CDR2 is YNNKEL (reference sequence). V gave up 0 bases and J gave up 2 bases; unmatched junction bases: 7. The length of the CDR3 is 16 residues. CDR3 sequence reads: CASSQESLAAPYEQYF. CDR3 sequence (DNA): TGTGCCAGCAGCCAAGAATCGCTAGCGGCTCCCTACGAGCAGTACTTC.

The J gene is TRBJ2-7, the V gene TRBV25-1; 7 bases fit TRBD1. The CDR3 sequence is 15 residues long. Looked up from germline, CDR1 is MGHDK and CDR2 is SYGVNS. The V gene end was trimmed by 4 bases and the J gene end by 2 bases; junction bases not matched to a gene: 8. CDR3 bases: TGTGCCAGCAGTGCTATCTACAGGGGACCCTACGAGCAGTACTTC. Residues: CASSAIYRGPYEQYF.

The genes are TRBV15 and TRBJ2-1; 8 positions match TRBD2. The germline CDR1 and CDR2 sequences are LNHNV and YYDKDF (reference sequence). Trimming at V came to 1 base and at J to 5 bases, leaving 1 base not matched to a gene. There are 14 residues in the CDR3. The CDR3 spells CATSRGTSHNEQFF. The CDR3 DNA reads TGTGCCACCAGCAGAGGGACTAGCCACAATGAGCAGTTCTTC.

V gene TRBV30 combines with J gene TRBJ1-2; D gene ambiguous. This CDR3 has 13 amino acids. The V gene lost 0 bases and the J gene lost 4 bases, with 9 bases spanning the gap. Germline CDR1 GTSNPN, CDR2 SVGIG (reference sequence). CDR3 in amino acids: CAWSVRASYGYTF. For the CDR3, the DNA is TGTGCCTGGAGTGTACGAGCGTCCTATGGCTACACCTTC.

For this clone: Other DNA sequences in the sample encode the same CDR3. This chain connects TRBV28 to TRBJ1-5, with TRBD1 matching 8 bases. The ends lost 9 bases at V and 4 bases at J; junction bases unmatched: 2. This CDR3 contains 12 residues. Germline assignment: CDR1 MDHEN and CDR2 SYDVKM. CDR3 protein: CASRQGNQPQHF. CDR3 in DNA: TGTGCCAGTAGACAGGGGAATCAGCCCCAGCATTTT. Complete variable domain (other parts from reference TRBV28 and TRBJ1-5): DVKVTQSSRYLVKRTGEKVFLECVQDMDHENMFWYRQDPGLGLRLIYFSYDVKMKEKGDIPEGYSVSREKKERFSLILESASTNQTSMYLCASRQGNQPQHFGDGTRLSIL.

The chain's CDR3 is CASSFRTSGGAVTDTQYF. As DNA, the CDR3 is TGTGCCAGCAGCTTCCGGACTAGCGGGGGGGCAGTCACAGATACGCAGTATTTT. V and J are TRBV5-5 and TRBJ2-3, with 15 bases aligning to TRBD2. The CDR3 is 18 amino acids. The germline gives CDR1 SGHKS, CDR2 YYEKEE (reference sequence). With 2 bases clipped from V and 2 bases from J, the junction kept 6 bases outside the gene matches.

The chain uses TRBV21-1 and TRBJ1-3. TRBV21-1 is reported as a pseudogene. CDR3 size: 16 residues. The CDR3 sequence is CASSKHPEGTGNTIYF. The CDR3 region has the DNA TGTGCCAGCAGCAAACACCCCGAGGGCACTGGAAACACCATATATTTT.

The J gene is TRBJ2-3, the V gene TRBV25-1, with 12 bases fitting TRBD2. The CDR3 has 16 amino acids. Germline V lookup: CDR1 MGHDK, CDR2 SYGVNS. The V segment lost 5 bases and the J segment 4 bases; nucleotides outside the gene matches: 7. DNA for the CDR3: TGTGCCAGCAGTCTTGGACTAGCGGGAAAGGCAGATACGCAGTATTTT. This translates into CASSLGLAGKADTQYF.

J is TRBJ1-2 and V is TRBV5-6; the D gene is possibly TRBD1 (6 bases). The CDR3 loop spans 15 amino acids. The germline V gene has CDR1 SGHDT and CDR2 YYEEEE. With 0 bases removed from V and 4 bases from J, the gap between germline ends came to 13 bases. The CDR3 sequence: CASSLGYRASYGYTF. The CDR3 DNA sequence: TGTGCCAGCAGCTTGGGTTACAGGGCGAGCTATGGCTACACCTTC.

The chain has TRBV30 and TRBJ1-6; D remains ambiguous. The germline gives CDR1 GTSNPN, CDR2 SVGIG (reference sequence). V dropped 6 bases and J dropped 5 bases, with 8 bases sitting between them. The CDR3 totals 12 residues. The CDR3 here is CACGVNNSPLHF. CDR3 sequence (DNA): TGTGCCTGCGGGGTTAATAATTCACCCCTCCACTTT.

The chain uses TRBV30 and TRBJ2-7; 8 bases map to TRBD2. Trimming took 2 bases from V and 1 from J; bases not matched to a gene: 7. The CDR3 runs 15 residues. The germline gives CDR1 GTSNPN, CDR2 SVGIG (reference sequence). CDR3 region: CAWSRGGVGSYEQYF. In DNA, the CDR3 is TGTGCCTGGAGTCGGGGGGGCGTCGGGTCCTACGAGCAGTACTTC.

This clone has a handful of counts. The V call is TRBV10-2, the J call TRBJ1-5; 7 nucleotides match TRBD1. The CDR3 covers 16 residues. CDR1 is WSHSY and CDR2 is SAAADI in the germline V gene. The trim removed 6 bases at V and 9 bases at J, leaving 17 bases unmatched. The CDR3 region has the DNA TGCGCCAGCAGCCCGGGGGGGACAGCCGGGGGTAGGCCCCAGCATTTT. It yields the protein CASSPGGTAGGRPQHF.

The CDR3 sequence: CASSLASAETQYF. The DNA of the CDR3 is TGCGCCAGCAGCTTGGCTAGCGCCGAGACCCAGTACTTC. V gene TRBV5-1 combines with J gene TRBJ2-5, with D perhaps TRBD2 (6 bases). CDR3 length equals 13 residues. The germline gives CDR1 SGHRS, CDR2 YFSETQ. V was cut by 0 bases and J by 5 bases, with 8 bases left in between.

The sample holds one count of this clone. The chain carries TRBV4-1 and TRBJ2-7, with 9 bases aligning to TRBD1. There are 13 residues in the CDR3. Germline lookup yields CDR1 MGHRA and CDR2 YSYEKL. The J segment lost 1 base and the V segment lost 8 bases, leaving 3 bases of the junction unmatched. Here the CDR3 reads CASAGTGSYEQYF. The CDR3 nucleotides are TGCGCCAGCGCAGGGACAGGGTCCTACGAGCAGTACTTC.

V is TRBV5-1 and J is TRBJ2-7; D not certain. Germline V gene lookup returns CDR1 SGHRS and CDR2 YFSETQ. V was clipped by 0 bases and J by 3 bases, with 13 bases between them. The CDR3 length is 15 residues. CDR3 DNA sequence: TGCGCCAGCAGCTTGGGAGGTTGGGTCCTCTACGAGCAGTACTTC. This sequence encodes CASSLGGWVLYEQYF.

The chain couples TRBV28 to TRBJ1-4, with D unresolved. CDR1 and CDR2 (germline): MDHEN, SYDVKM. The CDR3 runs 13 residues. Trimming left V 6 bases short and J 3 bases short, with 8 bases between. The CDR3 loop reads CASRPSANEKLFF. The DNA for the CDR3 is TGTGCCAGCAGGCCTTCGGCTAATGAAAAACTGTTTTTT.

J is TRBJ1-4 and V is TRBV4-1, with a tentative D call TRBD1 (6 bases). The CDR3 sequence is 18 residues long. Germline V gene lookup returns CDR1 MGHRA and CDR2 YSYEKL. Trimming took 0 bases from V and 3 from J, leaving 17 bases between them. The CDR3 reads CASSQDLNRVGSNEKLFF. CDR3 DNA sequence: TGCGCCAGCAGCCAAGATCTCAACAGGGTCGGTTCTAATGAAAAACTGTTTTTT.

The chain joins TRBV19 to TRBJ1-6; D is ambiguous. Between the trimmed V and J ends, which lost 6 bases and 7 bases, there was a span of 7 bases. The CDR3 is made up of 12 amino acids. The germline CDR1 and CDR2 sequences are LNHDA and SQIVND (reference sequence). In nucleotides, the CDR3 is TGTGCCAGTAGCCATTCCAATTCACCCCTCCACTTT. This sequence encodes CASSHSNSPLHF.

CDR3 in DNA: TGTGCCAGCAGCCCAAATCGGGGGGCCTCCTCTGGAAACACCATATATTTT. Translation: CASSPNRGASSGNTIYF. V is TRBV7-2 and J is TRBJ1-3; D may be TRBD1 (6 bases). Germline CDR1 reads SGHTA; CDR2 reads FQGNSA. The CDR3 is made up of 17 amino acids. Trimming removed 5 bases at V and 0 bases at J, with 17 bases between.